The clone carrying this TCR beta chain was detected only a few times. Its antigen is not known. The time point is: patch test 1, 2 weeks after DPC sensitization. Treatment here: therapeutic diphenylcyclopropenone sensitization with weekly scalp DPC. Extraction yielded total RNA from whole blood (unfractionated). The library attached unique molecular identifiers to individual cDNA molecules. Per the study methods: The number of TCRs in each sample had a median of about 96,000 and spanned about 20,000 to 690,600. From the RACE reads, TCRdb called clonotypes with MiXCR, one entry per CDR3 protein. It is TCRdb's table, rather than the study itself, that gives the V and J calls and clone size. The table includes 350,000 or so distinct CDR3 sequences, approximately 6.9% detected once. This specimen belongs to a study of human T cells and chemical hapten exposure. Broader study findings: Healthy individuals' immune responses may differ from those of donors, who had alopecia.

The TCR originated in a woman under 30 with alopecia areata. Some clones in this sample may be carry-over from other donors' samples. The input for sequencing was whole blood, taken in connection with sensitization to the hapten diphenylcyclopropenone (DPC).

CDR3 sequence reads: CSSGWAGGEQYF. The DNA for the CDR3 is TGCAGCTCTGGGTGGGCCGGAGGCGAGCAGTACTTC. This chain links TRBV29-1 with TRBJ2-7, with D perhaps matching TRBD2 (5 bases). The CDR3 covers 12 residues. Germline V gene sequence: CDR1 SQVTM, CDR2 ANQGSEA. Trimming cost V 8 bases and J 6 bases, with 17 bases left between them.